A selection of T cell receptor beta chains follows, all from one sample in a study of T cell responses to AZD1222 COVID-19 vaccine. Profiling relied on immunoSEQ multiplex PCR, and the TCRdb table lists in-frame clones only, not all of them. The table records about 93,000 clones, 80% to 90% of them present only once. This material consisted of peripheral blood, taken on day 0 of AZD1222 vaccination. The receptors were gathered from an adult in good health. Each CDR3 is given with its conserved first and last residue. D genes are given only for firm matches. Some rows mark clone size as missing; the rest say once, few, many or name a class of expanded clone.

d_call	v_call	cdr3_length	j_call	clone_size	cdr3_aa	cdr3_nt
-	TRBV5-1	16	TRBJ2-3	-	CASSLLGPTSTDTQYF	TGCGCCAGCAGCTTGCTGGGACCGACAAGCACAGATACGCAGTATTTT
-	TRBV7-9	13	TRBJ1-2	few	CASSLARVDGYTF	TGTGCCAGCAGCTTAGCCAGGGTTGATGGCTACACCTTC
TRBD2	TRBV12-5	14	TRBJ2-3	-	CASAQAGGPDTQYF	TGTGCTAGTGCCCAAGCGGGAGGGCCGGATACGCAGTATTTT
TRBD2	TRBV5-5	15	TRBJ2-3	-	CASSFGERETDTQYF	TGTGCCAGCAGCTTTGGGGAGCGGGAGACAGATACGCAGTATTTT
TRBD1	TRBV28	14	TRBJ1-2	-	CASSLMEGAYGYTF	TGTGCCAGCAGTTTAATGGAGGGGGCCTATGGCTACACCTTC
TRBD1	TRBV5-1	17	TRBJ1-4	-	CASSLTGQGATNEKLFF	TGCGCCAGCAGCTTAACGGGACAGGGTGCAACTAATGAAAAACTGTTTTTT
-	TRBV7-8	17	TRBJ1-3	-	CASSLARIASSGNTIYF	TGTGCCAGCAGCTTAGCGCGAATCGCCTCCTCTGGAAACACCATATATTTT
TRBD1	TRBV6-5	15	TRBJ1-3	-	CASRKQGGSGNTIYF	TGTGCCAGCAGGAAACAGGGGGGATCTGGAAACACCATATATTTT
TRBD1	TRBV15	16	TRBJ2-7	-	CATSRDRRQGTYEQYF	TGTGCCACCAGCAGAGATCGCCGACAGGGCACCTACGAGCAGTACTTC
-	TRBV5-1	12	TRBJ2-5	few	CASSLADETQYF	TGCGCCAGCAGCTTGGCCGATGAGACCCAGTACTTC
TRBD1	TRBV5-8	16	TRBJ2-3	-	CASSSGTDSSTDTQYF	TGTGCCAGCAGCTCGGGGACAGACTCGAGCACAGATACGCAGTATTTT
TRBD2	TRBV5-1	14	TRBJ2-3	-	CASSPSGTTDTQYF	TGCGCCAGCAGTCCTAGCGGGACCACAGATACGCAGTATTTT
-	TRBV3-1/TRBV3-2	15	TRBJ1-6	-	CASSPPRGRGSPLHF	TGTGCCAGCAGCCCCCCGCGGGGGAGGGGTTCACCCCTCCACTTT
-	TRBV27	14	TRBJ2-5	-	CASSLFTGLETQYF	TGTGCCAGCAGTTTATTCACGGGTTTGGAGACCCAGTACTTC
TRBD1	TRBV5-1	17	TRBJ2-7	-	CASSLGSPQTGIAEQYF	TGCGCCAGCAGCTTGGGGTCGCCTCAGACAGGGATAGCGGAGCAGTACTTC
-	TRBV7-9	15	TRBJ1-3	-	CASSLGTGIGNTIYF	TGTGCCAGCAGCTTAGGAACAGGGATAGGAAACACCATATATTTT
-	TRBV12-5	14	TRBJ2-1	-	CASGLSGSSGRGFF	TGTGCTAGTGGTTTGAGTGGATCCTCAGGGCGTGGGTTCTTC
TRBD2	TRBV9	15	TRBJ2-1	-	CASSPGLAGEGEQFF	TGTGCCAGCAGCCCGGGGCTAGCGGGAGAGGGTGAGCAGTTCTTC
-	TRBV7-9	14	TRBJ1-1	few	CASSLGRSNTEAFF	TGTGCCAGCAGCTTAGGGAGGTCGAACACTGAAGCTTTCTTT
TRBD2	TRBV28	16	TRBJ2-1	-	CASSSPSGRAHNEQFF	TGTGCCAGCAGTTCCCCTAGCGGGAGAGCACACAATGAGCAGTTCTTC
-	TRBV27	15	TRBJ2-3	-	CASSPLAESTDTQYF	TGTGCCAGCAGTCCTTTAGCGGAGAGCACAGATACGCAGTATTTT
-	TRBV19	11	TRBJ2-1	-	CASRIGDEQFF	TGTGCCAGTCGAATCGGCGATGAGCAGTTCTTC
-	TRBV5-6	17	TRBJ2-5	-	CASFIQRGLPSQETQYF	TGTGCCAGCTTTATTCAGCGAGGTCTACCTAGCCAAGAGACCCAGTACTTC
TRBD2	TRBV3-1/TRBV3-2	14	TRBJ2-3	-	CASSQQLAPDTQYF	TGTGCCAGCAGCCAACAACTAGCGCCGGATACGCAGTATTTT
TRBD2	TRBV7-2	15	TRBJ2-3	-	CASSLVAGFTDTQYF	TGTGCCAGCAGCTTGGTAGCGGGATTTACAGATACGCAGTATTTT
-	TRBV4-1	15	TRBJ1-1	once	CASSQAWGDVTEAFF	TGCGCCAGCAGCCAAGCCTGGGGGGATGTCACTGAAGCTTTCTTT
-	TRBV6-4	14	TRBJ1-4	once	CASSDPLGIEKLFF	TGTGCCAGCAGTGACCCCTTGGGGATTGAAAAACTGTTTTTT
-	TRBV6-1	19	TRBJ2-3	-	CASSEVKKWTVDRTDTQYF	TGTGCCAGCAGTGAAGTAAAGAAGTGGACAGTGGATCGCACAGATACGCAGTATTTT
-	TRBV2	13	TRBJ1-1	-	CASRMDRNTEAFF	TGTGCCAGCAGGATGGACAGGAACACTGAAGCTTTCTTT
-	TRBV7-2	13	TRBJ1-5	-	CASSYTGPQPQHF	TGTGCCAGCAGCTACACAGGGCCTCAGCCCCAGCATTTT
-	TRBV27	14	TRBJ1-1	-	CASSFGRKNTEAFF	TGTGCCAGCAGTTTTGGGCGGAAGAACACTGAAGCTTTCTTT
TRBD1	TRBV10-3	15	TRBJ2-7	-	CAIRHRDRGTYEQYF	TGTGCCATCAGACACCGGGACAGGGGAACCTACGAGCAGTACTTC